A single sample is the source of the 17 T cell receptor beta chains below, sequenced in a study of T cell clones after liver transplantation. Produced via immunoSEQ multiplex PCR; TCRdb's table is partial and in-frame only. This table has tens of thousands of clones, approximately 77% appearing once. This specimen was CD4+ T cells from blood, taken at the 22-month timepoint. These receptor sequences come from a human patient who received a liver transplant. The graft donor may be the source of some T cells.

This clone was recorded a few times. This chain connects TRBV19 to TRBJ1-1; D might be TRBD1 (5 bases). The V end lost 6 bases, the J end lost 1 base, and 21 bases lay between the germline ends. Germline-derived CDR1 and CDR2 are LNHDA and SQIVND (reference sequence). The CDR3 loop spans 17 amino acids. The CDR3 is CASRLTRGTGPNTEAFF. CDR3 nucleotide sequence: TGTGCCAGTAGACTAACCCGGGGCACGGGGCCGAACACTGAAGCTTTCTTT.

The J gene is TRBJ1-5, the V gene TRBV7-8, with D possibly matching TRBD1 (6 bases). The CDR3 spans 15 residues. Germline V gene sequence: CDR1 SGHVS, CDR2 FQNEAQ. The V end was cut by 1 base, the J end by 7 bases, with 14 bases between. The CDR3 loop reads CASSLGRTAGQPQHF. In DNA, the CDR3 is TGTGCCAGCAGCTTAGGGCGGACAGCTGGGCAGCCCCAGCATTTT.

J is TRBJ2-5 and V is TRBV7-9; 11 bases agree with TRBD1. This CDR3 spans 14 amino acids. In germline, CDR1 is SEHNR, CDR2 FQNEAQ (reference sequence). J was trimmed by 5 bases and V by 5 bases; bases with no gene match: 4. The CDR3 spells CASSRDRGSETQYF. The CDR3, as DNA: TGTGCCAGCAGCCGGGACAGGGGGTCCGAGACCCAGTACTTC.

The genes are TRBV5-1 and TRBJ1-2; TRBD1 matches 7 bases. The CDR3 is made up of 14 amino acids. V shed 7 bases, J shed 3 bases, and the junction held 9 bases outside the gene matches. Germline loops: CDR1 SGHRS, CDR2 YFSETQ. CDR3 nucleotide sequence: TGCGCCAGCGCACTGCGAGGGACAGACTATGGCTACACCTTC. The encoded protein is CASALRGTDYGYTF.

This clone was seen only a few times. V and J are TRBV11-2 and TRBJ2-7; weak D call: TRBD1 (5 bases). Germline V gene data show CDR1 as SGHAT and CDR2 as FQNNGV. V lost 5 bases and J 9 bases, leaving 23 bases between the germline ends. This CDR3 region has 15 residues. The CDR3 DNA reads as TGTGCCAGCAGCCTGCTCCCGCTTGGGGTGGACATGCAGTACTTC. Its protein is CASSLLPLGVDMQYF. Full variable domain (remainder filled in from reference TRBV11-2 and TRBJ2-7): EAGVAQSPRYKIIEKRQSVAFWCNPISGHATLYWYQQILGQGPKLLIQFQNNGVVDDSQLPKDRFSAERLKGVDSTLKIQPAKLEDSAVYLCASSLLPLGVDMQYFGPGTRLTVT.

In this sample, this clone turned up a few times. The chain employs TRBV7-8 and TRBJ1-1; D is uncertain. The CDR3 runs to 14 residues. Germline-derived CDR1 and CDR2 are SGHVS and FQNEAQ. The V and J ends lost 2 bases and 3 bases respectively, with 10 bases between them. CDR3 region: CASSLRRSDTEAFF. The DNA for the CDR3 is TGTGCCAGCAGCTTAAGGCGGTCGGACACTGAAGCTTTCTTT.

The rearrangement joins TRBV5-1 to TRBJ2-1; D remains unclear. CDR3 length: 11 residues. Trimming removed 0 bases at V and 7 bases at J, with 2 bases between. Germline V gene data show CDR1 as SGHRS and CDR2 as YFSETQ. CDR3 region: CASSLENEQFF. The CDR3 DNA is TGCGCCAGCAGCTTGGAGAATGAGCAGTTCTTC.

This chain links TRBV10-3 with TRBJ2-3; a possible D gene is TRBD1 (6 bases). This CDR3 region has 18 residues. Trimming removed 2 bases at V and 0 bases at J, with 18 bases between. Germline-derived CDR1 and CDR2 are ENHRY and SYGVKD. The CDR3 region is CAISERSPGAGSTDTQYF. The CDR3 bases are TGTGCCATCAGTGAGAGGTCCCCAGGGGCGGGTAGCACAGATACGCAGTATTTT.

The chain combines TRBV5-1 with TRBJ1-6; D gene uncertain. Germline CDR1 SGHRS, CDR2 YFSETQ. V lost 1 base to trimming and J lost 8 bases, with 16 bases between them. The CDR3 covers 16 residues. CDR3 residues: CASSLLNIKKDSPLHF. The CDR3 bases are TGCGCCAGCAGCTTGTTGAACATTAAAAAGGATTCACCCCTCCACTTT.

This clone has only a few counts. V and J are TRBV30 and TRBJ1-2; TRBD1 aligns across 7 bases. The CDR3 extends over 13 amino acids. V was clipped by 3 bases and J by 3 bases; unmatched bases: 4. CDR1 GTSNPN and CDR2 SVGIG come from the germline V gene (reference sequence). CDR3 DNA sequence: TGTGCCTGGAGGACAGGGCGCTACTATGGCTACACCTTC. This encodes CAWRTGRYYGYTF.

V usage is TRBV2 and J usage is TRBJ2-1; 11 bases are shared with TRBD2. CDR1 is SNHLY, CDR2 FYNNEI, per germline. The CDR3 spans 15 residues. The V and J ends lost 6 bases and 5 bases, in that order; junction bases with no gene match: 6. The CDR3 spells CASRTGTSGNNEQFF. The CDR3 DNA is TGTGCCAGCAGGACCGGGACTAGCGGCAACAATGAGCAGTTCTTC.

The rearrangement joins TRBV7-2 to TRBJ2-2; D is perhaps TRBD1 (5 bases). Trimming pared 7 bases from V and 7 bases from J, leaving 16 bases between. The CDR3 covers 14 residues. In germline, CDR1 is SGHTA, CDR2 FQGNSA. The CDR3 is CASTLRGTDGELFF. The CDR3 DNA reads as TGTGCCAGCACCCTTAGGGGTACGGACGGGGAGCTGTTTTTT.

The chain joins TRBV21-1 to TRBJ1-1. TRBV21-1 has pseudogene status. The CDR3 spans 14 residues. CDR3 sequence reads: CASTQGGAGTEAFF. The DNA of the CDR3 is TGTGCCAGCACTCAGGGGGGGGCCGGCACTGAAGCTTTCTTT.

This clone was found once. The genes are TRBV4-1 and TRBJ2-7; TRBD1 or TRBD2 may be the D gene (5 bases each). The CDR3 is 14 amino acids. CDR1 MGHRA and CDR2 YSYEKL come from the germline V gene. V dropped 0 bases and J dropped 2 bases, with 8 bases sitting between them. The CDR3 DNA sequence: TGCGCCAGCAGCCAAGAAGGGACCCCCTACGAGCAGTACTTC. It codes for CASSQEGTPYEQYF.

The chain employs TRBV2 and TRBJ1-6, with D perhaps matching TRBD1 (6 bases). This CDR3 comprises 15 residues. CDR1 and CDR2 (germline): SNHLY, FYNNEI. Trimming removed 3 bases from V and 7 bases from J, with 13 bases in between. The CDR3 protein is CASSEAGAWNSPLHF. In DNA form, the CDR3 reads TGTGCCAGCAGTGAGGCAGGGGCGTGGAATTCACCCCTCCACTTT. Full variable domain (rest looked up from reference TRBV2 and TRBJ1-6): EPEVTQTPSHQVTQMGQEVILRCVPISNHLYFYWYRQILGQKVEFLVSFYNNEISEKSEIFDDQFSVERPDGSNFTLKIRSTKLEDSAMYFCASSEAGAWNSPLHFGNGTRLTVT.

The chain has TRBV6-5 and TRBJ1-2; 7 bases agree with TRBD1. Losses at the gene ends were 5 bases for V and 6 bases for J; bases not matched to a gene: 6. This CDR3 spans 13 amino acids. Germline V gene data show CDR1 as MNHEY and CDR2 as SVGAGI. The CDR3 loop is CASSRGTAHGYTF. CDR3 DNA sequence: TGTGCCAGCAGTCGAGGGACAGCCCATGGCTACACCTTC.

The J gene is TRBJ1-3, the V gene TRBV7-9; D is unclear. The V end lost 4 bases, the J end lost 0 bases, and 7 bases lay between the germline ends. The CDR3 has 14 amino acids. Germline loops: CDR1 SEHNR, CDR2 FQNEAQ (reference sequence). CDR3 loop: CASSSYSSGNTIYF. DNA for the CDR3: TGTGCCAGCAGCTCCTACAGCTCTGGAAACACCATATATTTT.